Shown below are 8 T cell receptor beta chains from a single sample sequenced in a study of identical twins. TCRdb reanalysed the 5' RACE reads using MiXCR and keeps one entry per CDR3 protein. The table records roughly 570,000 distinct CDR3 sequences, 7.5% to 10% of them present only once. These data were also reused for a study on yellow fever vaccine responses in identical twins.

The sample was PBMCs. All receptors derive from a woman between 18 and 30 years old in good health.

This clonotype was counted between two and nine times. The rearrangement joins TRBV20-1 to TRBJ2-7; 7 nucleotides match TRBD1. Trimming cost V 4 bases and J 3 bases; bases outside gene matches: 12. Germline V gives CDR1 DFQATT, CDR2 SNEGSKA (reference sequence). The CDR3 is made up of 15 amino acids. CDR3 in amino acids: CSATFRDSLFYEQYF. The CDR3 bases are TGCAGTGCTACCTTCCGGGACAGCTTATTCTACGAGCAGTACTTC.

In its sample, this clonotype was seen a few times. V is TRBV4-1 and J is TRBJ2-1; TRBD2 matches at 10 bases. The CDR3 extends over 16 amino acids. Germline CDR1 is MGHRA and CDR2 is YSYEKL. With 4 bases clipped from V and 9 bases from J, the junction kept 12 bases outside the gene matches. The CDR3 DNA sequence: TGCGCCAGCAGCCTCCCCCCGGGACTAGCGATAAGTGAGCAGTTCTTC. It yields the protein CASSLPPGLAISEQFF.

This clonotype was detected only once. The junction differs from germline at one of its ends, possibly a read error. The V gene is TRBV5-1, the J gene TRBJ2-2; D might be TRBD2 (5 bases). The germline V gene encodes CDR1 SGHRS and CDR2 YFSETQ. The CDR3 totals 15 residues. CDR3 protein: CASSLYTTNTGKLFF. Here the CDR3 DNA reads TGCGCCAGCAGCTTGTACACTACGAACACCGGGAAGCTGTTTTTT. The entire variable domain, with the rest obtained from reference TRBV5-1 and TRBJ2-2, is as follows: KAGVTQTPRYLIKTRGQQVTLSCSPISGHRSVSWYQQTPGQGLQFLFEYFSETQRNKGNFPGRFSGRQFSNSRSEMNVSTLELGDSALYLCASSLYTTNTGKLFFGEGSRLTVL.

This clonotype was seen a handful of times. V gene TRBV7-9 combines with J gene TRBJ1-5; D gene unclear. Trimming shortened V by 4 bases and J by 6 bases, and 19 bases separated the two germline ends. The germline gives CDR1 SEHNR, CDR2 FQNEAQ (reference sequence). This CDR3 contains 16 residues. CDR3 in amino acids: CASSSQTPSEGQPQHF. The CDR3 bases are TGTGCCAGCAGCTCCCAAACTCCCAGCGAGGGTCAGCCCCAGCATTTT.

This clonotype was recorded many times. V and J are TRBV29-1 and TRBJ2-2, with 10 bases identical to TRBD2. The germline V gene has CDR1 SQVTM and CDR2 ANQGSEA. The CDR3 has 17 amino acids. The junction had 11 bases not matched to a gene; V was cut back by 6 bases and J by 1 base. CDR3 loop: CSVRGERLAGNTGELFF. The CDR3 DNA sequence: TGCAGCGTCCGTGGGGAGAGACTAGCGGGGAACACCGGGGAGCTGTTTTTT.

This clonotype was detected only a few times. The rearrangement uses TRBV6-1 and TRBJ2-2; 13 bases align to TRBD2. Germline V CDR1 and CDR2: MNHNS, SASEGT. Unmatched junction bases numbered 18, after V lost 7 bases and J lost 7 bases. The CDR3 is made up of 19 amino acids. The CDR3 reads CASTSWEGLAGFGIGELFF. In DNA form, the CDR3 reads TGTGCCAGCACCTCTTGGGAGGGACTAGCGGGGTTTGGTATCGGGGAGCTGTTTTTT.

A few counts support this clonotype. The chain combines TRBV10-1 with TRBJ2-5, with D possibly TRBD2 on 7 matching bases. CDR1 and CDR2 (germline): WNHNN, SYGVQD (reference sequence). CDR3 length equals 15 residues. V lost 5 bases, J lost 3 bases, and 16 bases lay in between. The CDR3 protein is CASSWGGTGEETQYF. The CDR3 bases are TGCGCCAGCAGTTGGGGGGGCACAGGCGAAGAGACCCAGTACTTC.

This clonotype has just a few counts. V and J are TRBV25-1 and TRBJ2-1; D gene unclear. Trimming pared 8 bases from V and 7 bases from J, leaving 12 bases between. CDR3 length equals 12 residues. Per the germline V gene, CDR1 is MGHDK and CDR2 is SYGVNS. The CDR3 loop reads CASGAEYNEQFF. The CDR3 region has the DNA TGTGCCAGCGGTGCGGAATATAATGAGCAGTTCTTC.